These 30 T cell receptor beta chains were all obtained from the same sample, sequenced in a study of T cells in Graves' hyperthyroidism and ophthalmopathy. RNA transcripts yielded amplified TCR beta CDR3 regions. HTBI primers were the set used in a first-round RT-PCR of the TCR CDR3. TCRdb processed the multiplex PCR reads anew with MiXCR; each CDR3 protein has one entry. The sample lists fewer than 900,000 distinct CDR3 sequences, over 15% occurring once. The sequenced material came from blood. These receptors were collected from a man aged 18-30 years with Graves' hyperthyroidism.

The table lists this clonotype with a few counts. CDR3 residues: CASSAAGWSYEQYF. The CDR3 DNA reads as TGTGCCAGCAGTGCGGCAGGGTGGTCCTACGAGCAGTACTTC. The chain joins TRBV2 to TRBJ2-7; D is perhaps TRBD1 (5 bases). This CDR3 spans 14 amino acids. V was pared by 4 bases and J by 1 base, with 11 bases between. CDR1 and CDR2 from the germline V gene are SNHLY and FYNNEI.

Ten or more counts support this clonotype. The V gene is TRBV12-3 or TRBV12-4, the J gene TRBJ2-3, with 7 bases identical to TRBD2. This CDR3 spans 14 amino acids. Germline trimming cut 4 bases from V and 5 bases from J; bases unmatched to any gene: 6. The DNA of the CDR3 is TGTGCCAGCAGTTCGAGCAGGGAGGGAGATACGCAGTATTTT. Encoded protein: CASSSSREGDTQYF.

This clonotype showed up just a few times. The genes are TRBV20-1 and TRBJ2-3, with unresolved D. Trimming took 5 bases from V and 2 from J, leaving 5 bases between them. The CDR3 sequence is 11 residues long. Germline V CDR1 and CDR2: DFQATT, SNEGSKA (reference sequence). The CDR3 DNA follows: TGCAGTGCTGGTCACACAGATACGCAGTATTTT. Translating it yields CSAGHTDTQYF.

This clonotype came up many times. The rearrangement uses TRBV10-1 and TRBJ2-1, with 7 bases lining up with TRBD1. CDR1 is WNHNN and CDR2 is SYGVQD in the germline V gene (reference sequence). This CDR3 has 17 amino acids. V shed 3 bases and J 0 bases; nucleotides not matched to a gene: 8. CDR3 coding DNA: TGCGCCAGCAGTGATCTCCGACAGGGAGACTCCTACAATGAGCAGTTCTTC. Translating gives CASSDLRQGDSYNEQFF.

The table lists this clonotype with many counts. The rearrangement links TRBV20-1 to TRBJ2-2; no clear D. Trimming shortened V by 4 bases and J by 3 bases, and 9 bases separated the two germline ends. Germline-derived CDR1 and CDR2 are DFQATT and SNEGSKA (reference sequence). This CDR3 contains 13 residues. The CDR3 region has the DNA TGCAGTGCTAAGTTGGGGTACACCGGGGAGCTGTTTTTT. Translated, it gives CSAKLGYTGELFF.

In its sample, this clonotype was seen many times. This sequence joins TRBV28 and TRBJ2-5; TRBD1 aligns across 8 bases. V lost 0 bases to trimming and J lost 3 bases; unmatched junction nucleotides: 3. This CDR3 is built from 15 residues. Looked up from germline, CDR1 is MDHEN and CDR2 is SYDVKM. CDR3: CASSLWRTGKETQYF. The CDR3 region has the DNA TGTGCCAGCAGTTTATGGAGGACAGGGAAAGAGACCCAGTACTTC.

The chain carries TRBV4-1 and TRBJ2-2, with D possibly being TRBD2 (5 bases). With 3 bases removed from V and 2 bases from J, the gap between germline ends came to 13 bases. Germline CDR1 MGHRA, CDR2 YSYEKL. This CDR3 is 16 amino acids long. CDR3 loop: CASSHPSRINTGELFF. In nucleotides, the CDR3 is TGCGCCAGCAGCCACCCTAGCCGCATTAACACCGGGGAGCTGTTTTTT.

This clonotype was picked up many times. This chain links TRBV7-2 with TRBJ2-5; 8 bases agree with TRBD1. The CDR3 runs to 15 residues. Germline assignment: CDR1 SGHTA and CDR2 FQGNSA. With 4 bases clipped from V and 7 bases from J, the junction kept 11 bases outside the gene matches. CDR3 nucleotide sequence: TGTGCCAGCAGCTCCACAGGGGGGATATCATGGACCCAGTACTTC. It encodes CASSSTGGISWTQYF. Looking up the rest from reference TRBV7-2 and TRBJ2-5 gives the full variable domain: GAGVSQSPSNKVTEKGKDVELRCDPISGHTALYWYRQSLGQGLEFLIYFQGNSAPDKSGLPSDRFSAERTGGSVSTLTIQRTQQEDSAVYLCASSSTGGISWTQYFGPGTRLLVL.

This rearrangement joins TRBV12-3 or TRBV12-4 to TRBJ1-2, with D unclear. Deletions cut 3 bases from V and 8 bases from J, with 16 bases between. This CDR3 has 14 amino acids. This chain's CDR3 is CASSFRAGVGGYTF. CDR3 coding DNA: TGTGCCAGCAGTTTTAGGGCCGGGGTTGGCGGCTACACCTTC.

This clonotype was picked up many times. CDR3 amino acids: CASIRGPRQPQHF. CDR3 DNA sequence: TGTGCCAGCATTCGAGGCCCTAGGCAGCCCCAGCATTTT. This chain connects TRBV28 to TRBJ1-5; no definite D call. There are 13 residues in the CDR3. Germline assignment: CDR1 MDHEN and CDR2 SYDVKM. Trimming removed 7 bases at V and 7 bases at J, with 14 bases between.

This clonotype was seen ten or more times. The rearrangement links TRBV7-8 to TRBJ2-1; D uncertain. The germline V and J ends were trimmed by 2 bases and 7 bases, with 9 bases remaining between them. Looked up from germline, CDR1 is SGHVS and CDR2 is FQNEAQ. This CDR3 comprises 13 residues. The CDR3 nucleotides are TGTGCCAGCAGCTTACAGGTGAGGAATGAGCAGTTCTTC. As protein: CASSLQVRNEQFF.

V usage is TRBV28 and J usage is TRBJ2-5; weak D call: TRBD2 (5 bases). The CDR3 has 16 amino acids. Germline-derived CDR1 and CDR2 are MDHEN and SYDVKM. The V end was cut by 3 bases, the J end by 7 bases, with 21 bases between. The CDR3 DNA follows: TGTGCCAGCAGTTTCTCGAGGGCAGGCCTCCGGGGGACCCAGTACTTC. Protein sequence: CASSFSRAGLRGTQYF.

This clonotype was observed at least ten times. This rearrangement joins TRBV9 to TRBJ2-7, with D hard to call. Germline CDR1 is SGDLS and CDR2 is YYNGEE. This CDR3 region has 15 residues. The germline V and J ends were trimmed by 0 bases and 6 bases, with 16 bases remaining between them. This CDR3 reads CASSVAGQSRIEQYF. The CDR3 DNA follows: TGTGCCAGCAGCGTAGCCGGCCAGTCCCGTATCGAGCAGTACTTC.

In this sample, this clonotype turned up many times. Compared with germline, one end of the junction differs, possibly owing to a read error. The V gene is TRBV7-7, the J gene TRBJ2-3; D not certain. Germline V gene data show CDR1 as SSHAT and CDR2 as FNYEAQ (reference sequence). The CDR3 is 13 amino acids. CDR3 bases: TGTGCTAGCAGCTTAACTGCTACAGATACGCAGTATTTT. Encoded protein: CASSLTATDTQYF.

This clonotype was seen a handful of times. The rearrangement uses TRBV25-1 and TRBJ1-1; D may be TRBD1 (6 bases). Per the germline V gene, CDR1 is MGHDK and CDR2 is SYGVNS. The V end lost 8 bases, the J end lost 1 base, and 14 bases lay between the germline ends. The CDR3 sequence is 14 residues long. The CDR3 protein is CASRPAGENTEAFF. Written as DNA, the CDR3 is TGTGCCAGCCGCCCCGCAGGGGAGAACACTGAAGCTTTCTTT. Full variable domain (remainder filled in from reference TRBV25-1 and TRBJ1-1): EADIYQTPRYLVIGTGKKITLECSQTMGHDKMYWYQQDPGMELHLIHYSYGVNSTEKGDLSSESTVSRIRTEHFPLTLESARPSHTSQYLCASRPAGENTEAFFGQGTRLTVV.

The CDR3 DNA reads TGTGCCAGCAGCTTTCCCGACATCCAAGAGACCCAGTACTTC. This translates into CASSFPDIQETQYF. This chain links TRBV11-1 with TRBJ2-5, with no clear D. This CDR3 region has 14 residues. CDR1 and CDR2 from the germline V gene are SGHAT and FQDESV (reference sequence). The V and J ends lost 3 bases and 1 base respectively, with 9 bases between them.

Turning to this clonotype: A read error may be the cause here, since a much bigger clone is one base away. V is TRBV9 and J is TRBJ2-7; D unresolved. With 0 bases removed from V and 0 bases from J, the gap between germline ends came to 10 bases. Germline CDR1 reads SGDLS; CDR2 reads YYNGEE. The CDR3 length is 15 residues. In DNA, the CDR3 is TGTGCCAGCAGCGTAGCGGCAGCCCCCTCCTACGAGCAGTACTTC. Its translation: CASSVAAAPSYEQYF.

This clonotype was seen a few times. V and J are TRBV7-2 and TRBJ1-2; D is ambiguous. Germline lookup yields CDR1 SGHTA and CDR2 FQGNSA. V lost 3 bases and J 5 bases, leaving 13 bases between the germline ends. CDR3 size: 14 residues. The CDR3: CASSLNSLGYGYTF. CDR3 sequence (DNA): TGTGCCAGCAGCTTGAACTCCCTAGGGTATGGCTACACCTTC. The complete variable domain, with remaining parts taken from reference TRBV7-2 and TRBJ1-2, reads GAGVSQSPSNKVTEKGKDVELRCDPISGHTALYWYRQSLGQGLEFLIYFQGNSAPDKSGLPSDRFSAERTGGSVSTLTIQRTQQEDSAVYLCASSLNSLGYGYTFGSGTRLTVV.

With respect to this clonotype: The junction departs from germline at one end; a sequencing error may be responsible. This chain connects TRBV6-5 to TRBJ1-6; D possibly corresponds to TRBD1 (5 bases). This CDR3 is 16 amino acids long. CDR1 MNHEY and CDR2 SVGAGI come from the germline V gene. CDR3 protein: CANSLLDTSYNSPLHF. In DNA form, the CDR3 reads TGTGCCAACAGTTTACTGGACACCTCCTATAATTCACCCCTCCACTTT.

This chain uses TRBV5-5 with TRBJ2-1, with 8 positions matching TRBD1. The V gene end was trimmed by 6 bases and the J gene end by 0 bases; junction bases not matched to a gene: 5. Germline-derived CDR1 and CDR2 are SGHKS and YYEKEE (reference sequence). CDR3 length: 15 residues. This CDR3 reads CASILDRDSYNEQFF. DNA of the CDR3: TGTGCCAGCATCCTGGACAGGGACTCCTACAATGAGCAGTTCTTC.

The CDR3 bases are TGTGCCAGCAGCTTGGGAGGGGTCGGTGGCACAGATACGCAGTATTTT. Protein product: CASSLGGVGGTDTQYF. The gene calls are TRBV5-5 and TRBJ2-3; either TRBD1 or TRBD2 may fit D (5 bases each). Between the trimmed V and J ends, which lost 0 bases and 1 base, there was a span of 12 bases. Germline-derived CDR1 and CDR2 are SGHKS and YYEKEE (reference sequence). The length of the CDR3 is 16 residues.

This clonotype was seen only a few times. V gene TRBV28 combines with J gene TRBJ1-1; D gene uncertain. This CDR3 has 11 residues. Germline-derived CDR1 and CDR2 are MDHEN and SYDVKM. CDR3 sequence reads: CAGRWPFGAFF. The CDR3 DNA follows: TGTGCGGGAAGGTGGCCGTTCGGGGCTTTCTTT.

The chain couples TRBV19 to TRBJ2-2; D may be TRBD1 (5 bases). The CDR3 loop spans 14 amino acids. Germline V gene lookup returns CDR1 LNHDA and CDR2 SQIVND (reference sequence). The V end was cut by 1 base, the J end by 4 bases, with 7 bases between. Here the CDR3 DNA reads TGTGCCAGTAGTATAGGAAGGGGCACCGGGGAGCTGTTTTTT. Its protein product is CASSIGRGTGELFF.

The CDR3 loop reads CASSPAALNTEAFF. For the CDR3, the DNA is TGTGCCAGCAGCCCTGCCGCACTGAACACTGAAGCTTTCTTT. The chain carries TRBV7-8 and TRBJ1-1, with D unclear. Trimming removed 5 bases from V and 0 bases from J, with 10 bases in between. The CDR3 has 14 residues. Germline CDR1 and CDR2: SGHVS and FQNEAQ.

The chain recombines TRBV12-3 or TRBV12-4 with TRBJ2-7, with no clear D. The CDR3 covers 16 residues. V lost 1 base to trimming and J lost 2 bases, with 15 bases between them. Here the CDR3 reads CASSLDSRIRPYEQYF. For the CDR3, the DNA is TGTGCCAGCAGTTTAGATTCGAGGATTCGCCCCTACGAGCAGTACTTC.

This clonotype was seen a handful of times. The chain is built from TRBV5-1 and TRBJ1-2; 7 bases fit TRBD1. CDR1 and CDR2 (germline): SGHRS, YFSETQ. There are 15 residues in the CDR3. The trim removed 4 bases at V and 4 bases at J, leaving 10 bases unmatched. The CDR3 reads CASSITGTDLYGYTF. The CDR3 nucleotides read TGCGCCAGCAGCATAACCGGGACAGACCTCTATGGCTACACCTTC.

The rearrangement links TRBV12-3 or TRBV12-4 to TRBJ2-5; D remains unclear. This CDR3 comprises 12 residues. Trimming took off 3 bases at V and 7 bases at J, with 9 bases between the two ends. CDR3 in DNA: TGTGCCAGCAGTTTCGTCGATCTGACCCAGTACTTC. Translated, it gives CASSFVDLTQYF.

The table lists this clonotype with a few counts. This chain joins TRBV4-2 and TRBJ2-7; 9 nucleotides align to TRBD2. The trim removed 0 bases at V and 1 base at J, leaving 13 bases unmatched. The germline CDR1 and CDR2 sequences are LGHNA and YNFKEQ. The CDR3 is 19 amino acids. The CDR3 DNA sequence: TGTGCCAGCAGCCAAGATCTTGGCGGGAGGGCCCGGTTATCCTACGAGCAGTACTTC. This gives the protein CASSQDLGGRARLSYEQYF.

The table lists this clonotype with many counts. The J gene is TRBJ1-4, the V gene TRBV28; D unresolved. CDR1 and CDR2 (germline): MDHEN, SYDVKM. The CDR3 consists of 13 residues. Trimming stripped 1 base from V and 6 bases from J, with 6 bases between. The CDR3 DNA is TGTGCCAGCAGTTTATCTGTGGATGAAAAACTGTTTTTT. Translating it yields CASSLSVDEKLFF.

This clonotype appeared a few times. The genes are TRBV18 and TRBJ1-1; no clear D gene. V dropped 10 bases and J dropped 1 base, with 13 bases sitting between them. The germline V gene has CDR1 KGHSH and CDR2 LQKENI. The CDR3 consists of 13 residues. The CDR3: CATRIVQNTEAFF. CDR3 nucleotides: TGTGCCACTCGGATAGTCCAGAACACTGAAGCTTTCTTT. Full variable domain (remainder filled in from reference TRBV18 and TRBJ1-1): NAGVMQNPRHLVRRRGQEARLRCSPMKGHSHVYWYRQLPEEGLKFMVYLQKENIIDESGMPKERFSAEFPKEGPSILRIQQVVRGDSAAYFCATRIVQNTEAFFGQGTRLTVV.